The rows below give T cell receptor beta chains drawn from one sample of a study of Ad26.COV2.S vaccination and SARS-CoV-2 variants. The table came from immunoSEQ multiplex PCR; TCRdb's copy has only in-frame clones and leaves some out. The top ten hold roughly 4.3% of the sample, which has a few hundred thousand clones, less than 95% seen once. The sequenced sample was peripheral blood, obtained in a trial of Ad26.COV2.S vaccine versus placebo. The receptors here all came from a person between 18 and 59 years old who received the Ad26.COV2.S COVID-19 vaccine or a placebo. Both conserved end residues are part of each CDR3. The D gene is left open where the match is weak. The size entry is marked missing in some rows and otherwise reads once, few, many or a size class.

CDR3 length,V gene,clone size,J gene,D gene,CDR3 protein,CDR3 DNA
14,TRBV7-2,NA,TRBJ1-2,TRBD1,CASSFWTGAGGYTF,TGTGCCAGCAGCTTTTGGACAGGGGCGGGTGGCTACACCTTC
11,TRBV11-2,NA,TRBJ2-7,NA,CASSNFREQYF,TGTGCCAGCAGCAACTTTCGCGAGCAGTACTTC
15,TRBV28,NA,TRBJ2-1,TRBD1,CASSPGDRVNHEQFF,TGTGCCAGCAGTCCCGGGGACAGGGTCAACCATGAGCAGTTCTTC
11,TRBV27,NA,TRBJ2-4,NA,CASKAGLIQYF,TGTGCCAGCAAGGCAGGGCTCATTCAGTACTTC
18,TRBV7-2,NA,TRBJ2-4,NA,CASSLGVFRDRQKNIQYF,TGTGCCAGCAGCTTAGGGGTCTTTCGCGACAGACAGAAAAACATTCAGTACTTC
13,TRBV11-2,once,TRBJ2-7,TRBD1,CASSLGRGSEQYF,TGTGCCAGCAGCTTAGGCAGGGGGTCCGAGCAGTACTTC
14,TRBV7-9,NA,TRBJ2-1,NA,CASRTSSSYNEQFF,TGTGCCAGCCGAACTAGTAGCTCCTACAATGAGCAGTTCTTC
12,TRBV28,NA,TRBJ2-7,NA,CASSLTVYEQYF,TGTGCCAGCAGTTTGACGGTCTACGAGCAGTACTTC
13,TRBV3-1/TRBV3-2,NA,TRBJ2-7,NA,CASSRPPLYEQYF,TGTGCCAGCAGCCGACCTCCTTTGTACGAGCAGTACTTC
15,TRBV18,once,TRBJ2-3,TRBD2,CASSPLADYTDTQYF,TGTGCCAGCTCACCCCTAGCGGACTACACAGATACGCAGTATTTT
16,TRBV11-2,NA,TRBJ2-7,TRBD1,CASSLYRGVDTYEQYF,TGTGCCAGCAGCTTATACAGGGGAGTAGATACCTACGAGCAGTACTTC
18,TRBV7-8,NA,TRBJ2-2,TRBD1,CASSPGQGLIGVAGELFF,TGTGCCAGCAGCCCGGGACAGGGTTTAATCGGGGTCGCCGGGGAGCTGTTTTTT
17,TRBV6-1,NA,TRBJ2-3,NA,CASSVLLGHPSTDTQYF,TGTGCCAGCAGTGTACTCCTGGGACATCCAAGCACAGATACGCAGTATTTT
15,TRBV28,once,TRBJ2-7,NA,CASPGPQGLSYEQYF,TGTGCCAGCCCAGGCCCCCAGGGGCTCTCCTACGAGCAGTACTTC
16,TRBV9,once,TRBJ2-7,TRBD2,CASSDDRLAGVLEQYF,TGTGCCAGCAGCGATGATCGACTAGCGGGAGTTCTTGAGCAGTACTTC
13,TRBV2,NA,TRBJ2-7,NA,CASSVVAVYEQYF,TGTGCCAGCAGTGTGGTAGCCGTGTACGAGCAGTACTTC
13,TRBV27,NA,TRBJ2-1,NA,CASKGLGYNEQFF,TGTGCCAGCAAAGGGCTAGGATACAATGAGCAGTTCTTC
15,TRBV6-2/TRBV6-3,NA,TRBJ2-7,NA,CASSYDRTSSYEQYF,TGTGCCAGCAGTTACGACAGGACCAGCTCCTACGAGCAGTACTTC
14,TRBV5-1,once,TRBJ2-7,NA,CASNPDGLRYEQYF,TGCGCCAGCAACCCGGACGGGTTAAGGTACGAGCAGTACTTC
13,TRBV9,NA,TRBJ2-1,NA,CASSVGPNNEQFF,TGTGCCAGCAGCGTAGGGCCCAACAATGAGCAGTTCTTC
16,TRBV7-3,once,TRBJ2-1,TRBD2,CASSPEGLGAYNEQFF,TGTGCCAGCAGCCCCGAGGGACTAGGCGCCTACAATGAGCAGTTCTTC
16,TRBV11-2,NA,TRBJ2-1,TRBD2,CASSSGAGGPYNEQFF,TGTGCCAGCAGCTCAGGGGCGGGAGGGCCCTATAATGAGCAGTTCTTC
16,TRBV7-2,NA,TRBJ2-1,NA,CASSHKEGRGANEQFF,TGTGCCAGCAGCCATAAGGAGGGGAGAGGGGCAAATGAGCAGTTCTTC
14,TRBV30,NA,TRBJ2-7,TRBD2,CAWKMSLAGYEQYF,TGTGCCTGGAAAATGAGTCTAGCGGGCTACGAGCAGTACTTC
15,TRBV5-5,NA,TRBJ2-2,NA,CASSGTGSESGELFF,TGTGCCAGCAGCGGTACAGGGTCCGAGAGCGGGGAGCTGTTTTTT
13,TRBV18,NA,TRBJ2-2,NA,CASSPQGTGELFF,TGTGCCAGCTCACCACAGGGAACCGGGGAGCTGTTTTTT
17,TRBV7-9,NA,TRBJ1-6,NA,CASSLDTGTSYNSPLHF,TGTGCCAGCAGCTTAGATACAGGGACCTCCTATAATTCACCCCTCCACTTT
16,TRBV7-9,NA,TRBJ1-4,TRBD1,CASSLGDRDSSEKLFF,TGTGCCAGCAGCTTAGGGGACCGGGACAGCTCTGAAAAACTGTTTTTT
15,TRBV28,NA,TRBJ1-2,NA,CASSLGSRVGVGYTF,TGTGCCAGCAGTTTAGGGAGTCGGGTTGGGGTTGGCTACACCTTC
16,TRBV7-9,NA,TRBJ2-6,NA,CASSLVPHSGANVLTF,TGTGCCAGCAGCTTAGTTCCGCACTCTGGGGCCAACGTCCTGACTTTC
14,TRBV11-2,NA,TRBJ2-7,TRBD1,CASSYGTGAYEQYF,TGTGCCAGCAGCTACGGGACAGGGGCCTACGAGCAGTACTTC
13,TRBV29-1,NA,TRBJ1-4,NA,CSVEGGDISNLFF,TGCAGCGTTGAGGGGGGGGACATATCGAACCTGTTTTTT
13,TRBV2,NA,TRBJ2-7,TRBD2,CASSPGTSDEQYF,TGTGCCAGCAGTCCTGGGACTAGCGACGAGCAGTACTTC
13,TRBV7-9,NA,TRBJ2-3,NA,CASSLGQSDTQYF,TGTGCCAGCAGCTTAGGACAGTCAGATACGCAGTATTTT
15,TRBV3-1/TRBV3-2,NA,TRBJ1-4,NA,CASSQVRATNEKLFF,TGTGCCAGCAGCCAGGTCCGGGCAACTAATGAAAAACTGTTTTTT
15,TRBV7-6,NA,TRBJ2-5,TRBD2,CASSSTAGPKETQYF,TGTGCCAGCAGCTCTACAGCGGGACCCAAAGAGACCCAGTACTTC
15,TRBV19,once,TRBJ1-1,NA,CASILGLFGNTEAFF,TGTGCCAGTATACTAGGACTTTTTGGGAACACTGAAGCTTTCTTT
14,TRBV4-1,NA,TRBJ2-5,NA,CASSQDSGEETQYF,TGCGCCAGCAGCCAAGATTCAGGGGAAGAGACCCAGTACTTC
13,TRBV12-3/TRBV12-4,NA,TRBJ1-2,NA,CASSLDRNYGYTF,TGTGCCAGCAGTTTAGACAGGAACTATGGCTACACCTTC
17,TRBV4-2,NA,TRBJ2-4,TRBD1,CASSPTGQLVAKNIQYF,TGTGCCAGCAGCCCTACGGGACAGTTGGTAGCCAAAAACATTCAGTACTTC
15,TRBV5-5,NA,TRBJ1-5,TRBD1,CASSLEGGGYQPQHF,TGTGCCAGCAGCTTGGAAGGGGGCGGGTATCAGCCCCAGCATTTT
12,TRBV2,few,TRBJ2-7,NA,CASRTGGYEQYF,TGTGCCAGCAGGACAGGAGGCTACGAGCAGTACTTC
14,TRBV6-6,few,TRBJ2-1,NA,CASSYSRVYNEQFF,TGTGCCAGCAGTTACTCTCGGGTTTACAATGAGCAGTTCTTC
17,TRBV9,NA,TRBJ1-3,TRBD1,CASSPTGQGTAGNTIYF,TGTGCCAGCAGCCCGACGGGACAGGGGACGGCTGGAAACACCATATATTTT
14,TRBV5-4,NA,TRBJ2-3,NA,CASSLPSITDTQYF,TGTGCCAGCAGCTTGCCGAGCATCACAGATACGCAGTATTTT
17,TRBV7-8,NA,TRBJ2-2,NA,CASTPSGTVFFTGELFF,TGTGCCAGCACCCCTTCTGGGACTGTTTTTTTTACCGGGGAGCTGTTTTTT
14,TRBV18,NA,TRBJ2-3,NA,CASSRRGITDTQYF,TGTGCCAGCTCTCGGAGGGGGATCACAGATACGCAGTATTTT
15,TRBV7-3,NA,TRBJ2-7,NA,CASSLIKGANYEQYF,TGTGCCAGCAGCTTAATAAAGGGCGCGAACTACGAGCAGTACTTC
12,TRBV6-5,NA,TRBJ1-5,NA,CASRVGNQPQHF,TGTGCCAGCAGGGTCGGCAATCAGCCCCAGCATTTT
16,TRBV2,NA,TRBJ2-7,TRBD2,CASSEGLAVSSYEQYF,TGTGCCAGCAGTGAAGGACTAGCGGTTAGCTCCTACGAGCAGTACTTC
13,TRBV19,NA,TRBJ2-2,TRBD1,CASIRTGGGELFF,TGTGCCAGTATTCGGACAGGGGGCGGGGAGCTGTTTTTT
15,TRBV7-6,NA,TRBJ2-7,TRBD1,CASSFRTGPGEEQYF,TGTGCCAGCAGTTTCCGGACAGGACCCGGGGAGGAGCAGTACTTC
13,TRBV10-3,few,TRBJ2-1,NA,CAISGYRVDEQFF,TGTGCCATCAGTGGATACAGGGTCGACGAGCAGTTCTTC
13,TRBV28,NA,TRBJ2-7,TRBD2,CASSFGAGDEQYF,TGTGCCAGCAGTTTTGGAGCGGGAGACGAGCAGTACTTC
17,TRBV28,NA,TRBJ2-3,NA,CASSLLGRQPSTDTQYF,TGTGCCAGCAGTTTACTCGGCAGGCAGCCAAGCACAGATACGCAGTATTTT
12,TRBV12-3/TRBV12-4,NA,TRBJ2-1,TRBD2,CASRRTSPQQFF,TGTGCCAGCAGAAGGACTAGCCCCCAGCAGTTCTTC
17,TRBV28,NA,TRBJ2-5,NA,CASSLTLSTYIQETQYF,TGTGCCAGCAGTTTAACATTGTCGACTTATATACAAGAGACCCAGTACTTC
15,TRBV11-1,NA,TRBJ2-1,NA,CASSLRSSGYNEQFF,TGTGCCAGCAGCTTACGGTCTTCCGGCTACAATGAGCAGTTCTTC
17,TRBV18,NA,TRBJ2-1,NA,CASSPKSGGQGSNEQFF,TGTGCCAGCTCACCAAAGAGTGGGGGTCAGGGGAGCAATGAGCAGTTCTTC
15,TRBV2,NA,TRBJ2-1,TRBD2,CASSDPAGGWGEQFF,TGTGCCAGCAGTGATCCAGCGGGAGGGTGGGGTGAGCAGTTCTTC